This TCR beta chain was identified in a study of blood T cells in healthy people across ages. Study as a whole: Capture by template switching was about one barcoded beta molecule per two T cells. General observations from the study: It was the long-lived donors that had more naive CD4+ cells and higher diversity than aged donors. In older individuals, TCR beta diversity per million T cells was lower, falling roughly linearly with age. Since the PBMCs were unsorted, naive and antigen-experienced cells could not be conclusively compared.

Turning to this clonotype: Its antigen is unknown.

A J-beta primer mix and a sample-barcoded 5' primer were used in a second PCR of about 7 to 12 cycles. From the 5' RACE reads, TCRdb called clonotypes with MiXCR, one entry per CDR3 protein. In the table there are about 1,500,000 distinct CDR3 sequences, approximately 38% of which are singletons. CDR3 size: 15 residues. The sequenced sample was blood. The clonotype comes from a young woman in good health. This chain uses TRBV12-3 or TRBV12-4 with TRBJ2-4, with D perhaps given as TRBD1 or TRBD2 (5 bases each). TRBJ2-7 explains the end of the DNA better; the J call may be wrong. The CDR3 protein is CASSLWGGTAYEQYF. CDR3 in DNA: TGTGCCAGCAGTTTATGGGGTGGGACCGCCTACGAGCAGTACTTC.